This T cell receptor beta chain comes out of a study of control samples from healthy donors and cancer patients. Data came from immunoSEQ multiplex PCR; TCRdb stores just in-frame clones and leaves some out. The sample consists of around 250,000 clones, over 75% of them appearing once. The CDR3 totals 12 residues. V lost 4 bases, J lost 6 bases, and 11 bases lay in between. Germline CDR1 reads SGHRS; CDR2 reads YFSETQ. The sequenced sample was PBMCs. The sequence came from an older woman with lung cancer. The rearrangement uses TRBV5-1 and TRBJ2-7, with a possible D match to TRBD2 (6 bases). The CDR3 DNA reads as TGCGCCAGCAGCCTCGCGGGGATCGAGCAGTACTTC. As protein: CASSLAGIEQYF.